This is a list of T cell receptor beta chains from one sample in a study of T cells expressing NK-cell markers. Reanalyzing the 5' RACE reads, TCRdb keeps one entry per CDR3 protein, without DNA. The table for this sample gives about 550,000 distinct CDR3 sequences. The specimen sequenced was blood T cells: a sorted CD56 or NKG2C T cell subset, CD4+ or CD8+ T cells, or bulk PBMC T cells (not recorded which). These receptors were collected from a man aged 18-30 years in good health. The CDR3 runs from the conserved cysteine through the conserved F or W.

v_call	j_call	cdr3_aa
TRBV10-3	TRBJ1-2	CAISDTGGANYGYTF
TRBV7-9	TRBJ1-3	CASSPMRAGNTIYF
TRBV29-1	TRBJ1-4	CSVERAGEEEKLFF
TRBV27	TRBJ2-3	CASSFLTSAFTDTQYF
TRBV7-2	TRBJ2-3	CASSPVRGGGTDTQYF
TRBV28	TRBJ1-2	CASSLMTNPRDGYTF
TRBV29-1	TRBJ2-4	CSVGTGGNIQYF
TRBV20-1	TRBJ2-3	CSASVSGSDTQYF
TRBV7-3	TRBJ2-1	CASSLSGGPNEQFF
TRBV5-5	TRBJ2-3	CASSGAEFTDTQYF
TRBV7-2	TRBJ2-1	CASRHSYNEQFF
TRBV7-8	TRBJ1-6	CASSLGRGTGKGSPLHF
TRBV20-1	TRBJ2-3	CSAAPILAGSSTDTQYF
TRBV20-1	TRBJ1-1	CSARDRQMNTEAFF
TRBV4-3	TRBJ2-1	CASSQESRWQVPDEQFF
TRBV28	TRBJ1-5	CASSYQMQPQHF
TRBV20-1	TRBJ2-5	CSALGGGALETQYF
TRBV5-1	TRBJ2-3	CASSLAAGIPDTQYF
TRBV6-2/TRBV6-3	TRBJ2-3	CASSPVADYTDTQYF
TRBV4-1	TRBJ1-5	CASSQRSEGFNQPQHF
TRBV7-9	TRBJ2-2	CASSPSGRRTGELFF
TRBV9	TRBJ2-2	CASSVLQGGPPNTGELFF
TRBV15	TRBJ1-5	CATSSQTGNQPQHF
TRBV6-1	TRBJ2-2	CASPGPPMGGELFF
TRBV3-1	TRBJ2-5	CASSQEHWASASQETQYF
TRBV5-1	TRBJ2-5	CASSRTQGAVETQYF
TRBV20-1	TRBJ2-3	CSAVAEGNTQYF
TRBV10-3	TRBJ2-1	CAITKRAQPSYNEQFF
TRBV30	TRBJ2-1	CAWSVSFRTRAFLEQFF
TRBV7-2	TRBJ2-7	CASSFGVGEQYF
TRBV7-2	TRBJ2-2	CASSSPRGRAGELFF
TRBV12-3/TRBV12-4	TRBJ1-5	CASSMDGSNQPQHF
TRBV25-1	TRBJ2-1	CASSGREALTGEQFF
TRBV20-1	TRBJ2-2	CSARGAQTGELFF